The clone carrying this T cell receptor (beta chain) was recorded a few times. Unique molecular identifiers were used to barcode this TCRbeta library. From the PCR reads, TCRdb called clonotypes with MiXCR, one entry per CDR3 protein. This table has 450,000 to 500,000 distinct CDR3 sequences, approximately 12% appearing once. The V gene lost 5 bases and the J gene lost 7 bases, with 18 bases spanning the gap. Germline CDR1 is SGHTA and CDR2 is FQGNSA. The CDR3 has 14 amino acids. The source of the sample is a study of T-cell reconstitution after alpha-beta-depleted transplantation in children. The sequence was obtained from a human donor who donated a stem cell graft to a child with combined immunodeficiency. Source: PBMCs from the stem cell graft donor, taken from the stem cell graft. The rearrangement joins TRBV7-2 to TRBJ2-7; D is unresolved. This CDR3 reads CASSTTPVYAEQYF. The CDR3 bases are TGTGCCAGCAGCACCACACCAGTGTACGCGGAGCAGTACTTC.